The present T cell receptor (beta chain) was sequenced within a study of blood T cell repertoires in COVID-19. In the study overall: Whether acute or convalescent, the COVID-19 samples came from the United States, Italy and Spain. In each case, the material was cDNA or gDNA derived from T cells, B-cell-depleted T cells, or PBMCs.

In the original processing: Counts of nucleated cells, estimated from reference gene primer amplification, were obtained. The assay was immunoSEQ multiplex PCR, and TCRdb's table has in-frame clones only and misses some. V, J and clone size are those of that table, while D and trimming were read from the DNA. The sample lists over 150,000 clones; about 83% were seen once. This CDR3 has 12 residues. CDR1 and CDR2 from the germline V gene are MNHEY and SVGAGI. V lost 6 bases to trimming and J lost 8 bases; unmatched junction nucleotides: 6. The sequencing sample was made of peripheral blood. The receptor comes from a woman between 70 and 85 years old with COVID-19, enrolled during active disease. The gene calls are TRBV6-5 and TRBJ1-2, with 7 bases aligning to TRBD1. DNA for the CDR3: TGTGCCAGCAGACCCCAGGGGGGCGGCTACACCTTC. This translates into CASRPQGGGYTF.